This T cell receptor (beta chain) stems from a study of blood T cell repertoires in COVID-19. On the study more broadly: Samples representing acute and convalescent COVID-19 were sourced from the United States, Italy and Spain. Sample material is recorded as cDNA or gDNA derived from T cells, B-cell-depleted T cells, or PBMCs.

This table comes from immunoSEQ multiplex PCR, and its TCRdb copy is limited to in-frame clones, with some not included. The sample carries about 130,000 clones, around four fifths recorded once. This CDR3 spans 15 amino acids. V lost 4 bases, J lost 9 bases, and 11 bases stayed unmatched. Germline lookup yields CDR1 MNHEY and CDR2 SVGAGI. The chain joins TRBV6-5 to TRBJ2-4, with TRBD1 matching over 8 bases. This sequence was found in a man aged 55 to 70 who had recovered from COVID-19. Sequences were obtained from peripheral blood. The CDR3 DNA follows: TGTGCCAGCAGTTCCTCCGGACAGGGATTATTCATTCAGTACTTC. Translation gives CASSSSGQGLFIQYF.